This passage covers 13 T cell receptor beta chains from one sample sequenced in a study of blood T cell repertoires in COVID-19. Sequenced by immunoSEQ multiplex PCR; TCRdb stores in-frame clones only, minus some. The repertoire includes 200,000 to 300,000 clones, roughly four fifths of them detected once, and roughly 9.6% sits in the top ten. The specimen sequenced was peripheral blood. These receptors were collected from a woman at least 80 years old with acute or convalescent COVID-19.

In its sample, this clone was seen once. This CDR3 is CSARDYSSYNEQFF. CDR3 DNA: TGCAGCGCTCGGGACTACAGCTCCTACAATGAGCAGTTCTTC. The J gene is TRBJ2-1, the V gene TRBV29-1; the match to TRBD2 covers 7 bases. CDR3 size: 14 residues. Germline CDR1 reads SQVTM; CDR2 reads ANQGSEA. The J segment lost 0 bases and the V segment lost 7 bases, leaving 6 bases of the junction unmatched.

This chain links TRBV11-2 with TRBJ2-1, with a weak D call TRBD1 (5 bases). Germline V gene sequence: CDR1 SGHAT, CDR2 FQNNGV. V was clipped by 0 bases and J by 8 bases, with 11 bases between them. CDR3 length: 14 amino acids. The CDR3 here is CASSLDEQVDEQFF. The CDR3 bases are TGTGCCAGCAGCTTAGATGAACAGGTCGATGAGCAGTTCTTC.

This clone has ten or more counts. The chain couples TRBV4-2 to TRBJ2-1, with D maybe TRBD1 (5 bases). This CDR3 has 14 amino acids. The germline V gene encodes CDR1 LGHNA and CDR2 YNFKEQ. V was pared by 2 bases and J by 3 bases, with 8 bases between. CDR3 amino acids: CASSQQDNYNEQFF. The CDR3 DNA sequence: TGTGCCAGCAGCCAACAGGACAACTACAATGAGCAGTTCTTC.

In nucleotides, the CDR3 is TGTGCCAGTAGTAGGAGTCTGGCGGACACCGGGGAGCTGTTTTTT. This translates into CASSRSLADTGELFF. The chain links TRBV19 to TRBJ2-2; D not certain. The germline gives CDR1 LNHDA, CDR2 SQIVND (reference sequence). The CDR3 has 15 amino acids. The V end lost 4 bases, the J end lost 3 bases, and 12 bases lay between the germline ends.

The V call is TRBV6-6, the J call TRBJ1-1, with a weak D call TRBD1 (6 bases). CDR1 MNHNY and CDR2 SVGAGI come from the germline V gene (reference sequence). There are 13 residues in the CDR3. Trimming removed 2 bases from V and 5 bases from J, with 9 bases in between. Here the CDR3 DNA reads TGTGCCAGCAGTTACAGGGGGATGACTGAAGCTTTCTTT. Its protein is CASSYRGMTEAFF.

The V call is TRBV7-8, the J call TRBJ2-2; D is unresolved. The CDR3 sequence is 13 residues long. CDR1 and CDR2 (germline): SGHVS, FQNEAQ. Trimming removed 1 base from V and 7 bases from J, with 7 bases in between. The CDR3 here is CASSLDPVGELFF. The CDR3 DNA reads as TGTGCCAGCAGCTTAGATCCAGTCGGGGAGCTGTTTTTT. Based on the CDR3 plus reference TRBV7-8 and TRBJ2-2, the full variable domain is GAGVSQSPRYKVAKRGQDVALRCDPISGHVSLFWYQQALGQGPEFLTYFQNEAQLDKSGLPSDRFFAERPEGSVSTLKIQRTQQEDSAVYLCASSLDPVGELFFGEGSRLTVL.

The rearrangement links TRBV5-1 to TRBJ1-5; D remains ambiguous. The CDR3 is 14 residues long. Germline CDR1 and CDR2: SGHRS and YFSETQ. V gave up 0 bases and J gave up 1 base, with 5 bases separating them. The CDR3 is CASSLEPSNQPQHF. The CDR3 DNA is TGCGCCAGCAGCTTGGAGCCCAGCAATCAGCCCCAGCATTTT.

The CDR3 DNA reads TGTGCCAGTAGTCTCACTTCCTGGTCTGGGGCCAACGTCCTGACTTTC. This translates into CASSLTSWSGANVLTF. The chain links TRBV19 to TRBJ2-6; no firm D call. V dropped 5 bases and J dropped 1 base, with 12 bases sitting between them. Looked up from germline, CDR1 is LNHDA and CDR2 is SQIVND (reference sequence). This CDR3 contains 16 residues.

This clone was recorded a few times. The chain is built from TRBV19 and TRBJ2-1; 10 nucleotides line up with TRBD2. In germline, CDR1 is LNHDA, CDR2 SQIVND (reference sequence). There are 15 residues in the CDR3. V dropped 6 bases and J dropped 7; count of bases not matched to a gene: 9. CDR3 loop: CASSASGGLGNEQFF. The CDR3 DNA reads as TGTGCCAGTAGCGCTAGCGGGGGTTTGGGAAATGAGCAGTTCTTC.

This chain connects TRBV9 to TRBJ1-2, with 7 bases matching TRBD1. This CDR3 is 13 amino acids long. CDR1 is SGDLS, CDR2 YYNGEE, per germline. Unmatched junction bases numbered 4, after V lost 4 bases and J lost 4 bases. Here the CDR3 reads CASSRQGPYGYTF. CDR3 DNA sequence: TGTGCCAGCAGCAGACAGGGCCCCTATGGCTACACCTTC.

V is TRBV11-3 and J is TRBJ2-3, with 11 nucleotides matching TRBD2. Germline V lookup: CDR1 SGHNT, CDR2 YENEEA. Trimming cost V 5 bases and J 2 bases; bases outside gene matches: 3. The CDR3 spans 15 residues. The CDR3 DNA follows: TGTGCCAGCAGCCGTAGCGGGGGGGCCACAGATACGCAGTATTTT. This encodes CASSRSGGATDTQYF.

A remark on this clone: This sample includes further DNA sequences coding for the same CDR3. This sequence joins TRBV18 and TRBJ1-1; D ambiguous. Germline-derived CDR1 and CDR2 are KGHSH and LQKENI. The CDR3 consists of 13 residues. V lost 2 bases and J 2 bases, leaving 6 bases between the germline ends. CDR3 in DNA: TGTGCCAGCTCACCAGGGCCAAACACTGAAGCTTTCTTT. Its translation: CASSPGPNTEAFF. Using reference TRBV18 and TRBJ1-1 for the parts outside the CDR3, the full variable domain is NAGVMQNPRHLVRRRGQEARLRCSPMKGHSHVYWYRQLPEEGLKFMVYLQKENIIDESGMPKERFSAEFPKEGPSILRIQQVVRGDSAAYFCASSPGPNTEAFFGQGTRLTVV.

V is TRBV18 and J is TRBJ1-5; D is ambiguous. V was cut by 5 bases and J by 2 bases, with 7 bases left in between. This CDR3 has 13 amino acids. Germline lookup yields CDR1 KGHSH and CDR2 LQKENI. The chain's CDR3 is CASSSGGNQPQHF. CDR3 in DNA: TGTGCCAGCTCATCCGGGGGCAATCAGCCCCAGCATTTT.